The present T cell receptor beta chain was sequenced within a study of persistence of HIV-infected CD4 T cells. Study observations and caveats: TCRbeta richness was lower in CMV- and Gag-responding cells than in anti-CD3/anti-CD28-responding cells. TCR oligoclonality correlated with proviral oligoclonality in the same sorted populations.

The libraries were made with immunoSEQ version 4 in survey mode. Measured with immunoSEQ multiplex PCR; TCRdb has only the in-frame clones, and not every one. Of 7,500 to 9,500 clones listed, approximately 81% are singletons. Trimming shortened V by 5 bases and J by 2 bases, and 22 bases separated the two germline ends. CDR1 and CDR2 from the germline V gene are SGHVS and FQNEAQ. The CDR3 contains 18 residues. Cells were stimulated with overlapping HIV-1 Gag 15-mer peptides. Responding CD4+ T cells were sorted by upregulation of both CD40 ligand and CD69. Adults with HIV-1 started suppressive ART while chronically infected. For at least 4 years, plasma HIV-1 RNA was undetectable (<50 copies/mL). As concerns this clone: What it binds is not known.

The TCR was taken from an adult woman with HIV who was CMV-seropositive. V is TRBV7-8 and J is TRBJ1-5; D ambiguous. The sample in question was CD4+ T cells sorted from PBMCs after approximately 18-hour stimulation, obtained from a patient who received antiretroviral therapy. CDR3 sequence reads: CASSPNPRRLNGNQPQHF. CDR3 coding DNA: TGTGCCAGCAGCCCAAACCCGCGACGGCTCAATGGCAATCAGCCCCAGCATTTT.